Listed here is a single T cell receptor beta chain. The entry originates in a study of blood T cell repertoires in COVID-19. Here immunoSEQ multiplex PCR was the method, and the copy in TCRdb shows in-frame clones only, minus some. The sample holds 65,000 to 100,000 clones, 80% to 90% seen once. Germline-derived CDR1 and CDR2 are SGHVS and FQNEAQ. Trimming took 5 bases from V and 0 from J, leaving 4 bases between them. The CDR3 extends over 12 amino acids. Material: peripheral blood. The V gene is TRBV7-8, the J gene TRBJ1-2; D is undetermined. The TCR comes from a woman older than 75 with acute or convalescent COVID-19. CDR3: CASSPTNYGYTF. As DNA, the CDR3 is TGTGCCAGCAGCCCAACTAACTATGGCTACACCTTC.